This T cell receptor beta chain was identified during a study of metastatic and nonmetastatic thyroid tumors. The V and J ends lost 6 bases and 2 bases, in that order; junction bases with no gene match: 6. The CDR3 is 14 amino acids. TCRdb used MiXCR to call clones anew from the PCR reads. The sample consists of roughly 48,000 clones, roughly a fifth of them appearing once. Every patient underwent thyroid surgery untreated. The rearrangement links TRBV12-3 or TRBV12-4 to TRBJ2-7; 8 positions agree with TRBD2. This clonotype originated in a male donor with papillary thyroid cancer or a benign thyroid nodule (not recorded which). Some clones in this sample may be carry-over from other donors' samples. Sequenced material: blood. CDR3 in amino acids: CASSATSGAYEQYF. In nucleotides, the CDR3 is TGTGCCAGCAGCGCCACTAGCGGAGCCTACGAGCAGTACTTC.